These 17 T cell receptor beta chains were sequenced from one sample in a study of blood T cell repertoires in COVID-19. Profiling relied on immunoSEQ multiplex PCR, and the TCRdb table lists in-frame clones only, not all of them. Found here are roughly 60,000 clones, 75% to 90% of them singletons; the top ten hold about 9.5%. The sample taken for sequencing was peripheral blood. The receptor set was obtained from a human donor with acute or convalescent COVID-19. The donor label of this sample is uncertain.

J is TRBJ2-2 and V is TRBV11-3; D not resolved. Germline-derived CDR1 and CDR2 are SGHNT and YENEEA. This CDR3 contains 16 residues. V lost 4 bases and J 2 bases, leaving 14 bases between the germline ends. CDR3 loop: CASSSRHTVNTGELFF. The CDR3 DNA reads TGTGCCAGCAGCTCACGTCATACAGTTAACACCGGGGAGCTGTTTTTT.

The chain recombines TRBV5-1 with TRBJ2-1; 8 nucleotides match TRBD1. Germline loops: CDR1 SGHRS, CDR2 YFSETQ. V dropped 4 bases and J dropped 8; count of bases not matched to a gene: 5. The CDR3 spans 13 residues. The CDR3 region is CASSPTGEDEQFF. In nucleotides, the CDR3 is TGCGCCAGCAGCCCGACAGGGGAGGATGAGCAGTTCTTC.

V gene TRBV7-2 combines with J gene TRBJ2-3; 10 bases line up with TRBD2. Germline V gives CDR1 SGHTA, CDR2 FQGNSA. The CDR3 length is 15 residues. The V and J ends lost 7 bases and 5 bases, in that order; junction bases with no gene match: 9. CDR3: CASIQASGRRDTQYF. The CDR3 nucleotides are TGTGCCAGCATTCAGGCTAGCGGGAGAAGAGATACGCAGTATTTT. The variable domain in full, with the rest retrieved from reference TRBV7-2 and TRBJ2-3, is GAGVSQSPSNKVTEKGKDVELRCDPISGHTALYWYRQSLGQGLEFLIYFQGNSAPDKSGLPSDRFSAERTGGSVSTLTIQRTQQEDSAVYLCASIQASGRRDTQYFGPGTRLTVL.

The rearrangement links TRBV6-6 to TRBJ2-5, with 9 bases that match TRBD1. The germline gives CDR1 MNHNY, CDR2 SVGAGI (reference sequence). This CDR3 has 14 amino acids. The trim removed 5 bases at V and 5 bases at J, leaving 6 bases unmatched. CDR3 coding DNA: TGTGCCAGCAGTCAACAGGGGGCCGGCGAGACCCAGTACTTC. Protein sequence: CASSQQGAGETQYF.

The chain employs TRBV19 and TRBJ1-2; a possible D gene is TRBD1 (6 bases). CDR1 is LNHDA and CDR2 is SQIVND in the germline V gene (reference sequence). The CDR3 contains 13 residues. Trimming shortened V by 8 bases and J by 5 bases, and 15 bases separated the two germline ends. CDR3 residues: CASGSRTVYGYTF. The CDR3 bases are TGTGCCAGTGGTTCTCGGACAGTTTATGGCTACACCTTC. The whole variable domain, remainder taken from reference TRBV19 and TRBJ1-2, is DGGITQSPKYLFRKEGQNVTLSCEQNLNHDAMYWYRQDPGQGLRLIYYSQIVNDFQKGDIAEGYSVSREKKESFPLTVTSAQKNPTAFYLCASGSRTVYGYTFGSGTRLTVV.

The chain links TRBV30 to TRBJ2-3; 11 nucleotides line up with TRBD2. The V segment lost 3 bases and the J segment 1 base; nucleotides outside the gene matches: 12. The CDR3 sequence is 18 residues long. The germline V gene has CDR1 GTSNPN and CDR2 SVGIG (reference sequence). Written as DNA, the CDR3 is TGTGCCTGGAGCGGTAGCGGGGGGGTCCCTTATGGCACAGATACGCAGTATTTT. Protein product: CAWSGSGGVPYGTDTQYF.

This clone appeared a single time. The chain couples TRBV6-5 to TRBJ1-6; D not resolved. Germline loops: CDR1 MNHEY, CDR2 SVGAGI. The CDR3 sequence is 14 residues long. V lost 3 bases and J lost 7, with 10 bases in between. The CDR3 region is CASSYRGGNSPLHF. The CDR3 nucleotides read TGTGCCAGCAGTTATCGGGGAGGCAATTCACCCCTCCACTTT.

V is TRBV10-1 and J is TRBJ2-7; D gene unclear. This CDR3 has 12 amino acids. Per the germline V gene, CDR1 is WNHNN and CDR2 is SYGVQD (reference sequence). The V gene lost 0 bases and the J gene lost 4 bases, with 4 bases spanning the gap. In DNA form, the CDR3 reads TGCGCCAGCAGTGAGTCTAGTTACGAGCAGTACTTC. Protein: CASSESSYEQYF.

This clone was counted a single time. Here the CDR3 reads CATSDSHLGRDSPLHF. The CDR3 DNA follows: TGTGCCACCAGTGATTCCCACTTAGGGAGGGATTCACCCCTCCACTTT. J is TRBJ1-6 and V is TRBV24-1, with D hard to call. V gave up 2 bases and J gave up 8 bases, with 15 bases separating them. The CDR3 length is 16 residues. Germline lookup yields CDR1 KGHDR and CDR2 SFDVKD.

The rearrangement uses TRBV7-4 and TRBJ1-5, with D hard to call. The germline gives CDR1 SGHVT, CDR2 SQSDAQ. The CDR3 runs 18 residues. V lost 1 base and J 0 bases, leaving 16 bases between the germline ends. The CDR3 coding sequence is TGTGCCAGCAGCTTAGTCGGTCCCAGACTTAGTAGCAATCAGCCCCAGCATTTT. It yields the protein CASSLVGPRLSSNQPQHF. The variable domain in full, completed from reference TRBV7-4 and TRBJ1-5, reads GAGVSQSPRYKVAKRGRDVALRCDSISGHVTLYWYRQTLGQGSEVLTYSQSDAQRDKSGRPSGRFSAERPERSVSTLKIQRTEQGDSAVYLCASSLVGPRLSSNQPQHFGDGTRLSIL.

The CDR3 is CASRPRDRHTGELFF. For the CDR3, the DNA is TGTGCCAGCAGGCCCCGGGACAGACACACCGGGGAGCTGTTTTTT. The chain links TRBV6-6 to TRBJ2-2; TRBD1 matches at 7 bases. The CDR3 runs 15 residues. The ends lost 6 bases at V and 3 bases at J; junction bases unmatched: 7. CDR1 and CDR2 from the germline V gene are MNHNY and SVGAGI (reference sequence).

This clone appeared a single time. The chain is built from TRBV7-3 and TRBJ2-3; TRBD2 matches at 9 bases. Looked up from germline, CDR1 is SGHTA and CDR2 is FQGTGA. The CDR3 contains 16 residues. Trimming at V came to 4 bases and at J to 2 bases, leaving 7 bases not matched to a gene. The CDR3 sequence: CASSSLGLANTDTQYF. The CDR3 bases are TGTGCCAGCAGCTCCCTCGGACTAGCGAACACAGATACGCAGTATTTT.

This rearrangement joins TRBV10-3 to TRBJ2-1; D gene unclear. V lost 3 bases, J lost 4 bases, and 7 bases lay in between. Per germline, CDR1 ENHRY and CDR2 SYGVKD. This CDR3 is 13 amino acids long. The CDR3 sequence: CAISDYGYNEQFF. The CDR3 DNA is TGTGCCATCAGTGACTACGGGTACAATGAGCAGTTCTTC.

V is TRBV20-1 and J is TRBJ1-2; no clear D gene. Germline CDR1 reads DFQATT; CDR2 reads SNEGSKA (reference sequence). The CDR3 runs to 13 residues. V lost 3 bases, J lost 4 bases, and 12 bases lay in between. This CDR3 is CSASHPGGYGYTF. CDR3 nucleotides: TGCAGTGCTAGTCACCCAGGTGGCTATGGCTACACCTTC.

This clone was seen a single time. The chain is built from TRBV19 and TRBJ2-1; D gene unclear. This CDR3 comprises 11 residues. Trimming cost V 6 bases and J 14 bases, with 14 bases left between them. Looked up from germline, CDR1 is LNHDA and CDR2 is SQIVND (reference sequence). The CDR3 spells CASSTTTSKFF. For the CDR3, the DNA is TGTGCCAGTAGCACCACTACAAGCAAGTTCTTC.

The genes are TRBV5-4 and TRBJ2-3, with D possibly TRBD1 on 5 matching bases. CDR3 length: 12 residues. CDR1 and CDR2 (germline): SGHNT, YYREEE (reference sequence). Trimming left V 2 bases short and J 4 bases short, with 5 bases between. The CDR3 spells CASSLGADTQYF. CDR3 DNA: TGTGCCAGCAGCTTAGGGGCAGATACGCAGTATTTT.

This clone was recorded once. This chain uses TRBV19 with TRBJ2-3, with 8 bases aligning to TRBD2. Germline CDR1 LNHDA, CDR2 SQIVND (reference sequence). The CDR3 runs 16 residues. Trimming at V came to 2 bases and at J to 4 bases, leaving 8 bases not matched to a gene. DNA of the CDR3: TGTGCCAGTAGTATAAGATCAGGACTAGCCCCAGATACGCAGTATTTT. Protein: CASSIRSGLAPDTQYF. Drawing the rest from reference TRBV19 and TRBJ2-3, the complete variable domain is DGGITQSPKYLFRKEGQNVTLSCEQNLNHDAMYWYRQDPGQGLRLIYYSQIVNDFQKGDIAEGYSVSREKKESFPLTVTSAQKNPTAFYLCASSIRSGLAPDTQYFGPGTRLTVL.